The clone carrying this TCR beta chain was detected a few times. This sample was included in a study of blood T cell repertoires in COVID-19. Source study methods: From reference gene primer amplification, estimates of nucleated cell counts were derived. The assay was immunoSEQ multiplex PCR, and TCRdb's table has in-frame clones only and misses some. Clone size and the V and J calls come from that table; the DNA yielded D and trimming. This table has tens of thousands of clones, roughly 87% appearing once. The specimen was peripheral blood. This sequence was found in a man aged 55 to 70 with acute or convalescent COVID-19.

Here the CDR3 reads CAIRNTGGGTGELFF. Written as DNA, the CDR3 is TGTGCCATCAGGAATACAGGGGGCGGTACCGGGGAGCTGTTTTTT. The gene calls are TRBV10-3 and TRBJ2-2, with 9 bases matching TRBD1. The V gene end was trimmed by 6 bases and the J gene end by 5 bases; junction bases not matched to a gene: 7. The CDR3 is 15 amino acids. Per the germline V gene, CDR1 is ENHRY and CDR2 is SYGVKD.